The 11 T cell receptor beta chains given below trace back to one sample, sequenced in a study of blood T cells in healthy people across ages. A second PCR, run for roughly 7 to 11 cycles, used a sample-barcoded 5' primer plus a J-beta primer mix. MiXCR was run by TCRdb on the 5' RACE reads, yielding one entry per CDR3 protein. The repertoire holds over 600,000 distinct CDR3 sequences, with 46% as singletons. What was sequenced was blood. The receptors come from a man of 80 years or more in good health.

The gene calls are TRBV10-3 and TRBJ2-2; 11 bases fit TRBD2. The CDR3 covers 16 residues. V lost 4 bases and J lost 7; bases outside the gene matches: 8. In germline, CDR1 is ENHRY, CDR2 SYGVKD. The CDR3 DNA reads TGTGCCATCAGTGCGACTAGCGGGATGTTTGGCGGGGAGCTGTTTTTT. Translation gives CAISATSGMFGGELFF.

This clonotype was seen more than once but under ten times. The chain couples TRBV7-3 to TRBJ2-1; tentatively, D is TRBD2 (5 bases). Germline-derived CDR1 and CDR2 are SGHTA and FQGTGA. The CDR3 runs 15 residues. Trimming took off 5 bases at V and 5 bases at J, with 16 bases between the two ends. CDR3 sequence: CASSLQSGMNNEQFF. Written as DNA, the CDR3 is TGTGCCAGCAGCCTACAGAGCGGAATGAACAATGAGCAGTTCTTC.

The chain has TRBV7-2 and TRBJ2-1, with 9 bases lining up with TRBD1. CDR1 is SGHTA, CDR2 FQGNSA, per germline. Trimming took 1 base from V and 8 from J; bases not matched to a gene: 9. The CDR3 length is 16 residues. For the CDR3, the DNA is TGTGCCAGCAGCTTAGGGCCGGGACAGGGTAGAGATGAGCAGTTCTTC. Translating it yields CASSLGPGQGRDEQFF.

This clonotype has a count of ten or more. The genes are TRBV30 and TRBJ2-2; possibly TRBD1 or TRBD2 for D (5 bases each). CDR1 is GTSNPN, CDR2 SVGIG, per germline (reference sequence). The CDR3 extends over 13 amino acids. Trimming stripped 4 bases from V and 7 bases from J, with 13 bases between. This chain's CDR3 is CAWKGPPSGELFF. The CDR3 nucleotides read TGTGCCTGGAAGGGACCGCCGAGCGGGGAGCTGTTTTTT.

The V call is TRBV27, the J call TRBJ2-7; 9 bases are shared with TRBD1. The DNA end favors TRBJ2-4, so the J call may be wrong. Germline-derived CDR1 and CDR2 are MNHEY and SMNVEV (reference sequence). The CDR3 runs to 15 residues. The CDR3 region is CASAYLGQGRNIQYF. DNA of the CDR3: TGTGCCAGCGCCTACCTAGGACAGGGGAGGAACATTCAGTACTTC.

The rearrangement joins TRBV29-1 to TRBJ2-1; 12 bases fit TRBD2. The V segment lost 7 bases and the J segment 6 bases; nucleotides outside the gene matches: 4. Germline CDR1 reads SQVTM; CDR2 reads ANQGSEA. The CDR3 runs to 13 residues. CDR3 bases: TGCAGCGCTGGACTAGCGGGAATCAATGAGCAGTTCTTC. Amino acids: CSAGLAGINEQFF.

This clonotype was picked up many times. The chain has TRBV2 and TRBJ2-7; TRBD2 aligns across 13 bases. Germline loops: CDR1 SNHLY, CDR2 FYNNEI. The J segment lost 0 bases and the V segment lost 0 bases, leaving 11 bases of the junction unmatched. This CDR3 is 20 amino acids long. DNA for the CDR3: TGTGCCAGCAGTGAAGCGGCCGGACTAGCGGGAGCTTGGAGCTCCTACGAGCAGTACTTC. Amino acids: CASSEAAGLAGAWSSYEQYF.

The chain carries TRBV3-1 and TRBJ2-2, with D unresolved. Germline CDR1 reads LGHDT; CDR2 reads YNNKEL (reference sequence). The CDR3 has 12 residues. The V end was cut by 6 bases, the J end by 7 bases, with 9 bases between. CDR3 nucleotide sequence: TGTGCCAGCAGACTTGGCCGCGGGGAGCTGTTTTTT. It is translated as CASRLGRGELFF.

As concerns this clonotype: Mismatch with germline at one junction end may stem from a read error. V is TRBV20-1 and J is TRBJ2-3, with TRBD2 matching over 12 bases. The CDR3 is 19 amino acids. Germline V gives CDR1 DFQATT, CDR2 SNEGSKA (reference sequence). In DNA, the CDR3 is TGCAGTGCTAGGTTCTCGACCGGGACTAGCGGGCGTAACACAGATGCGCAGTATTTT. This encodes CSARFSTGTSGRNTDAQYF.

The J gene is TRBJ2-7, the V gene TRBV27; 8 bases agree with TRBD2. Germline CDR1 and CDR2: MNHEY and SMNVEV (reference sequence). J lost 0 bases, V lost 1 base, and 11 bases had no gene match. This CDR3 is 18 amino acids long. This chain's CDR3 is CASSLYPSGGRSSYEQYF. CDR3 nucleotides: TGTGCCAGCAGTTTATACCCGAGCGGGGGAAGGAGCTCCTACGAGCAGTACTTC.

This clonotype has more than one count but fewer than ten. The rearrangement joins TRBV20-1 to TRBJ2-5, with TRBD2 matching over 12 bases. The better agreement between TRBJ2-7 and the DNA end casts doubt on the J call. Germline-derived CDR1 and CDR2 are DFQATT and SNEGSKA (reference sequence). This CDR3 spans 15 amino acids. The CDR3 protein is CSATSLAGGLYEQYF. The CDR3 bases are TGCAGTGCTACCTCACTAGCGGGAGGCCTCTACGAGCAGTACTTC.